The clone carrying this T cell receptor (beta chain) has ten or more counts. What it recognizes is unknown. TCR beta CDR3 regions were amplified from RNA. The study used the HTBI primer set for a first-round RT-PCR of the TCR CDR3. One entry per CDR3 protein, called by TCRdb with MiXCR from the multiplex PCR reads. The sample includes about 840,000 distinct CDR3 sequences, 35% to 40% of them seen just once. These data are taken from a study of T cells in Graves' hyperthyroidism and ophthalmopathy. Study-wide results and caveats: Before onset, ophthalmopathy was predicted by the model a median around 6.5 months earlier. Clonotypes that were expanded in thyroid above 0.001 mostly appeared in blood too.

Trimming pared 2 bases from V and 2 bases from J, leaving 10 bases between. The CDR3 is 14 residues long. Germline assignment: CDR1 SGHTA and CDR2 FQGNSA. If no ophthalmopathy progression occurred within 18 months, Graves' hyperthyroidism was stable. Hyperthyroidism was newly diagnosed in patients aged 18 to 65 (duration under 2 months). The rearrangement joins TRBV7-2 to TRBJ2-7; a weak D match, TRBD1 (6 bases). The source is a man between 18 and 35 years old with Graves' hyperthyroidism. Sequences were obtained from blood. The CDR3 nucleotides read TGTGCCAGCAGCTTACCAGGGGTTACCTACGAGCAGTACTTC. Translation gives CASSLPGVTYEQYF.